What follows are 13 T cell receptor beta chains derived from one specimen sequenced in a study of blood T cell repertoires in COVID-19. The assay was immunoSEQ multiplex PCR, and TCRdb's table has in-frame clones only and misses some. The sample carries roughly 200,000 clones, nearly 90% recorded once. Sequencing was carried out using peripheral blood. These receptors came from a man in his fifties or sixties with acute or convalescent COVID-19.

The J gene is TRBJ2-1, the V gene TRBV10-2; D gene uncertain. Trimming stripped 4 bases from V and 6 bases from J, with 13 bases between. Germline V gene lookup returns CDR1 WSHSY and CDR2 SAAADI. The CDR3 covers 14 residues. CDR3 region: CASSVVALSNEQFF. The DNA of the CDR3 is TGCGCCAGCAGTGTGGTCGCCCTTAGCAATGAGCAGTTCTTC.

This clone came up once. The V gene is TRBV18, the J gene TRBJ2-7; TRBD2 aligns across 9 bases. This CDR3 comprises 11 residues. The ends lost 3 bases at V and 13 bases at J; junction bases unmatched: 4. Looked up from germline, CDR1 is KGHSH and CDR2 is LQKENI. The CDR3 region is CASSPSGSVYF. The CDR3 nucleotides read TGTGCCAGCTCACCTAGCGGGAGTGTCTACTTC.

The rearrangement links TRBV19 to TRBJ2-7; TRBD1 agrees at 10 bases. Germline assignment: CDR1 LNHDA and CDR2 SQIVND (reference sequence). V dropped 6 bases and J dropped 3; count of bases not matched to a gene: 8. The CDR3 sequence is 15 residues long. CDR3 coding DNA: TGTGCCAGTAGGCCGGGACAGGGGAAGGGCTACGAGCAGTACTTC. It specifies CASRPGQGKGYEQYF.

This chain connects TRBV28 to TRBJ1-5; TRBD1 aligns across 9 bases. J was trimmed by 2 bases and V by 6 bases; bases with no gene match: 5. Germline lookup yields CDR1 MDHEN and CDR2 SYDVKM. The CDR3 is 15 residues long. The DNA of the CDR3 is TGTGCCAGCAGAGCGACAGGGGGAGGCAATCAGCCCCAGCATTTT. This sequence encodes CASRATGGGNQPQHF.

The V gene is TRBV19, the J gene TRBJ2-1; tentatively, D is TRBD1 (5 bases). The length of the CDR3 is 15 residues. Per the germline V gene, CDR1 is LNHDA and CDR2 is SQIVND (reference sequence). V was trimmed by 4 bases and J by 2 bases, leaving 12 bases between them. The CDR3 DNA reads as TGTGCCAGTAGTAATCAGGGCACCCCCTACAATGAGCAGTTCTTC. The encoded protein is CASSNQGTPYNEQFF. The full variable domain, completed using reference TRBV19 and TRBJ2-1, is DGGITQSPKYLFRKEGQNVTLSCEQNLNHDAMYWYRQDPGQGLRLIYYSQIVNDFQKGDIAEGYSVSREKKESFPLTVTSAQKNPTAFYLCASSNQGTPYNEQFFGPGTRLTVL.

The chain employs TRBV30 and TRBJ2-7; 9 nucleotides agree with TRBD1. CDR1 GTSNPN and CDR2 SVGIG come from the germline V gene (reference sequence). The CDR3 extends over 13 amino acids. The junction had 5 bases not matched to a gene; V was cut back by 3 bases and J by 5 bases. The CDR3 region is CAWSSGQGDEQYF. The DNA for the CDR3 is TGTGCCTGGAGCTCGGGACAGGGAGACGAGCAGTACTTC.

This chain connects TRBV5-6 to TRBJ2-1; the match to TRBD1 covers 7 bases. Germline CDR1 reads SGHDT; CDR2 reads YYEEEE. The CDR3 totals 14 residues. Germline trimming cut 1 base from V and 4 bases from J; bases unmatched to any gene: 2. Written as DNA, the CDR3 is TGTGCCAGCAGCTTGCAGGGACAGTACAATGAGCAGTTCTTC. It yields the protein CASSLQGQYNEQFF.

The CDR3 is CASRTGYEAEKLFF. The CDR3, as DNA: TGTGCCAGTAGAACAGGGTATGAAGCTGAAAAACTGTTTTTT. The gene calls are TRBV19 and TRBJ1-4, with D possibly matching TRBD1 (6 bases). V gave up 6 bases and J gave up 7 bases, with 15 bases separating them. CDR3 size: 14 residues. Per the germline V gene, CDR1 is LNHDA and CDR2 is SQIVND (reference sequence).

CDR3 sequence: CASSLAADFYNEQFF. The CDR3 DNA sequence: TGTGCCAGCAGTTTAGCGGCCGACTTCTACAATGAGCAGTTCTTC. The V and J genes are TRBV27 and TRBJ2-1; no reliable D call. The CDR3 runs 15 residues. Germline lookup yields CDR1 MNHEY and CDR2 SMNVEV (reference sequence). Trimming removed 2 bases at V and 3 bases at J, with 11 bases between.

This clone was picked up one time. The V and J genes are TRBV19 and TRBJ2-1; TRBD1 is a possible D gene (5 bases). The CDR3 loop spans 15 amino acids. V was trimmed by 1 base and J by 5 bases, leaving 12 bases between them. The germline gives CDR1 LNHDA, CDR2 SQIVND (reference sequence). The CDR3: CASSIAGWMDNEQFF. In DNA form, the CDR3 reads TGTGCCAGTAGTATAGCAGGGTGGATGGACAATGAGCAGTTCTTC.

This clone was seen once. This sample also contains other DNA sequences that code for the same CDR3. V usage is TRBV3-1 (or the pseudogene TRBV3-2) and J usage is TRBJ2-2; TRBD2 aligns across 10 bases. Germline V CDR1 and CDR2: LGHDT, YNNKEL (reference sequence). The CDR3 has 17 residues. The V segment lost 1 base and the J segment 4 bases; nucleotides outside the gene matches: 6. CDR3 bases: TGTGCCAGCAGCCAAGGAAGGACTAGCGGACTCACCGGGGAGCTGTTTTTT. Protein sequence: CASSQGRTSGLTGELFF.

This clone came up a few times. The CDR3 DNA is TGTGCCAGCAGCTCGGGGACTAGCGGATACGAGCAGTACTTC. This sequence encodes CASSSGTSGYEQYF. V gene TRBV7-9 combines with J gene TRBJ2-7; 11 positions agree with TRBD2. The CDR3 is 14 residues long. V gave up 4 bases and J gave up 4 bases; unmatched junction bases: 3. Germline V gives CDR1 SEHNR, CDR2 FQNEAQ (reference sequence). The variable domain in full, completed from reference TRBV7-9 and TRBJ2-7, reads DTGVSQNPRHKITKRGQNVTFRCDPISEHNRLYWYRQTLGQGPEFLTYFQNEAQLEKSRLLSDRFSAERPKGSFSTLEIQRTEQGDSAMYLCASSSGTSGYEQYFGPGTRLTVT.

This chain links TRBV4-3 with TRBJ2-3; 9 nucleotides match TRBD1. The CDR3 contains 17 residues. J lost 4 bases, V lost 3 bases, and 11 bases had no gene match. Germline V gene sequence: CDR1 LGHNA, CDR2 YSLEER. CDR3 sequence: CASSHRAGTGRADTQYF. The DNA of the CDR3 is TGCGCCAGCAGCCATCGAGCCGGGACAGGGCGAGCAGATACGCAGTATTTT.